The rows below give T cell receptor beta chains drawn from one sample of a study of early T cells in non-severe SARS-CoV-2 infection. TCRdb re-analysed the 5' RACE reads in MiXCR, keeping a single row per CDR3 protein. The profile shows about 52,000 distinct CDR3 sequences, approximately 10% of them singletons. Sequencing was carried out using whole blood. All receptors derive from an adult who was a healthcare worker with PCR-confirmed SARS-CoV-2 infection or an uninfected control (not recorded which). The CDR3 runs from the conserved cysteine through the conserved F or W. Fields, in order: CDR3 protein, CDR3 DNA, clone size, J gene, V gene, D gene. The D gene is left open where the match is weak. Not every row has a clone size; where given, it reads once, few, many or a size class.

CDR3aa: CASNSGQNIYEQYF
CDR3nt: TGTGCCAGCAACTCGGGACAGAACATCTACGAGCAGTACTTC
abundance: NA
j_gene: TRBJ2-7
v_gene: TRBV12-3/TRBV12-4
d_gene: TRBD1

CDR3aa: CASSYSGSPLSQHF
CDR3nt: TGTGCCAGCAGTTACTCTGGTAGTCCTTTGTCCCAGCATTTT
abundance: NA
j_gene: TRBJ1-5
v_gene: TRBV6-6
d_gene: NA

CDR3aa: CASSPSSDEQYF
CDR3nt: TGTGCCAGCTCACCCTCATCCGACGAGCAGTACTTC
abundance: many
j_gene: TRBJ2-7
v_gene: TRBV18
d_gene: NA

CDR3aa: CASSGELNEQFF
CDR3nt: TGTGCCAGCAGCGGGGAGCTCAATGAGCAGTTCTTC
abundance: NA
j_gene: TRBJ2-1
v_gene: TRBV7-9
d_gene: NA

CDR3aa: CATSREVGVGGRWETQYF
CDR3nt: TGTGCCACCAGCAGAGAAGTCGGTGTTGGGGGGCGTTGGGAGACCCAGTACTTC
abundance: NA
j_gene: TRBJ2-5
v_gene: TRBV15
d_gene: NA

CDR3aa: CASSFGSGATEAFF
CDR3nt: TGTGCCAGCAGCTTCGGTTCAGGGGCAACTGAAGCTTTCTTT
abundance: few
j_gene: TRBJ1-1
v_gene: TRBV5-4
d_gene: NA

CDR3aa: CASSNGGPNEKLFF
CDR3nt: TGTGCCAGCAGCAATGGGGGACCTAATGAAAAACTGTTTTTT
abundance: many
j_gene: TRBJ1-4
v_gene: TRBV7-2
d_gene: NA

CDR3aa: CSAEDTYEQYF
CDR3nt: TGCAGTGCTGAGGATACCTACGAGCAGTACTTC
abundance: NA
j_gene: TRBJ2-7
v_gene: TRBV20-1
d_gene: NA

CDR3aa: CASRLDTSSYNEQFF
CDR3nt: TGTGCCAGCAGGTTGGACACCTCCTCCTACAATGAGCAGTTCTTC
abundance: many
j_gene: TRBJ2-1
v_gene: TRBV28
d_gene: NA

CDR3aa: CASGQPINYGYTF
CDR3nt: TGTGCCAGCGGACAGCCCATTAACTATGGCTACACCTTC
abundance: many
j_gene: TRBJ1-2
v_gene: TRBV6-1
d_gene: NA

CDR3aa: CASSQDIRRLTEAFF
CDR3nt: TGCGCCAGCAGCCAAGATATCCGCCGACTCACTGAAGCTTTCTTT
abundance: few
j_gene: TRBJ1-1
v_gene: TRBV4-3
d_gene: NA

CDR3aa: CASSQHRETGANVLTF
CDR3nt: TGCGCCAGCAGCCAACACAGGGAAACTGGGGCCAACGTCCTGACTTTC
abundance: NA
j_gene: TRBJ2-6
v_gene: TRBV4-1
d_gene: NA

CDR3aa: CASSQSGGRYEQYF
CDR3nt: TGTGCCAGCAGCCAAAGCGGAGGCCGCTACGAGCAGTACTTC
abundance: many
j_gene: TRBJ2-7
v_gene: TRBV28
d_gene: NA

CDR3aa: CASSHLVGEQFF
CDR3nt: TGTGCCAGCAGCCATCTAGTTGGTGAGCAGTTCTTC
abundance: NA
j_gene: TRBJ2-1
v_gene: TRBV7-6
d_gene: NA

CDR3aa: CSAGLSTDTQYF
CDR3nt: TGCAGCGCTGGACTCAGCACAGATACGCAGTATTTT
abundance: NA
j_gene: TRBJ2-3
v_gene: TRBV20-1
d_gene: NA

CDR3aa: CSATPLVKADTQYF
CDR3nt: TGCAGTGCTACCCCCTTAGTGAAGGCAGATACGCAGTATTTT
abundance: NA
j_gene: TRBJ2-3
v_gene: TRBV20-1
d_gene: NA

CDR3aa: CSAGARGIDTEAFF
CDR3nt: TGCAGTGCTGGGGCCAGGGGGATCGACACTGAAGCTTTCTTT
abundance: NA
j_gene: TRBJ1-1
v_gene: TRBV20-1
d_gene: TRBD1

CDR3aa: CASSRGTDTQYF
CDR3nt: TGTGCCAGCTCCCGGGGCACAGATACGCAGTATTTT
abundance: many
j_gene: TRBJ2-3
v_gene: TRBV7-9
d_gene: NA

CDR3aa: CSRTGILTDTQYF
CDR3nt: TGCAGTCGAACAGGGATTCTCACAGATACGCAGTATTTT
abundance: NA
j_gene: TRBJ2-3
v_gene: TRBV20-1
d_gene: NA

CDR3aa: CASSYHRSPLGLAGGNTDTQYF
CDR3nt: TGTGCCAGCAGTTACCACCGATCCCCGTTGGGACTAGCGGGGGGGAATACAGATACGCAGTATTTT
abundance: few
j_gene: TRBJ2-3
v_gene: TRBV6-2/TRBV6-3
d_gene: TRBD2

CDR3aa: CSAPYRGDSNYGYTF
CDR3nt: TGCAGTGCTCCTTACAGGGGGGATTCTAACTATGGCTACACCTTC
abundance: many
j_gene: TRBJ1-2
v_gene: TRBV20-1
d_gene: TRBD1

CDR3aa: CSVEWDQGTDTQYF
CDR3nt: TGCAGCGTTGAATGGGACCAGGGGACAGATACGCAGTATTTT
abundance: many
j_gene: TRBJ2-3
v_gene: TRBV29-1
d_gene: NA

CDR3aa: CASSMGELSKTQYF
CDR3nt: TGTGCCAGTAGTATGGGAGAGCTTTCGAAGACCCAGTACTTC
abundance: many
j_gene: TRBJ2-5
v_gene: TRBV19
d_gene: NA

CDR3aa: CATSDWDRSTDTQYF
CDR3nt: TGTGCCACCAGTGATTGGGACAGGTCCACAGATACGCAGTATTTT
abundance: few
j_gene: TRBJ2-3
v_gene: TRBV24-1
d_gene: TRBD1

CDR3aa: CAIKAEGYEQYF
CDR3nt: TGTGCCATCAAAGCTGAGGGGTACGAGCAGTACTTC
abundance: many
j_gene: TRBJ2-7
v_gene: TRBV10-3
d_gene: NA

CDR3aa: CASSLGTGTNNEQFF
CDR3nt: TGTGCCAGCAGCTTAGGGACAGGGACGAACAATGAGCAGTTCTTC
abundance: many
j_gene: TRBJ2-1
v_gene: TRBV5-4
d_gene: TRBD1

CDR3aa: CASSLGVWASGGAVDTQYF
CDR3nt: TGTGCCAGCAGCTTAGGTGTCTGGGCTAGCGGGGGGGCAGTCGATACGCAGTATTTT
abundance: few
j_gene: TRBJ2-3
v_gene: TRBV7-8
d_gene: TRBD2

CDR3aa: CASSPRSYEQYF
CDR3nt: TGTGCCAGCAGCCCTCGCTCCTACGAGCAGTACTTC
abundance: NA
j_gene: TRBJ2-7
v_gene: TRBV3-1
d_gene: NA

CDR3aa: CSVEDEMTSGSTDTQYF
CDR3nt: TGCAGCGTTGAAGATGAAATGACTAGCGGAAGCACAGATACGCAGTATTTT
abundance: few
j_gene: TRBJ2-3
v_gene: TRBV29-1
d_gene: TRBD2

CDR3aa: CASSPGPNSYEQYF
CDR3nt: TGCGCCAGCAGCCCTGGGCCCAACTCCTACGAGCAGTACTTC
abundance: few
j_gene: TRBJ2-7
v_gene: TRBV5-1
d_gene: NA

CDR3aa: CAWSRWDGAYEQYF
CDR3nt: TGTGCCTGGAGTCGCTGGGACGGGGCCTACGAGCAGTACTTC
abundance: NA
j_gene: TRBJ2-7
v_gene: TRBV30
d_gene: NA

CDR3aa: CASSRTAVDTQYF
CDR3nt: TGTGCTAGCAGCCGGACAGCAGTGGATACGCAGTATTTT
abundance: many
j_gene: TRBJ2-3
v_gene: TRBV7-7
d_gene: NA

CDR3aa: CASSLDSQETQYF
CDR3nt: TGTGCCAGCAGCTTAGACAGTCAAGAGACCCAGTACTTC
abundance: many
j_gene: TRBJ2-5
v_gene: TRBV7-9
d_gene: NA

CDR3aa: CASSQPVAGGFYEQYF
CDR3nt: TGTGCCAGCAGCCAGCCGGTGGCAGGGGGTTTTTACGAGCAGTACTTC
abundance: NA
j_gene: TRBJ2-7
v_gene: TRBV12-3/TRBV12-4
d_gene: TRBD1

CDR3aa: CASSPYVRSEAFF
CDR3nt: TGTGCCAGCAGCCCCTACGTAAGATCGGAAGCTTTCTTT
abundance: few
j_gene: TRBJ1-1
v_gene: TRBV7-8
d_gene: NA

CDR3aa: CASSSLRAQTNEQFF
CDR3nt: TGTGCCAGCAGCTCTCTCAGGGCCCAAACCAATGAGCAGTTCTTC
abundance: once
j_gene: TRBJ2-1
v_gene: TRBV11-2
d_gene: NA

CDR3aa: CAILREGSNEQFF
CDR3nt: TGTGCCATCCTACGTGAGGGGAGCAATGAGCAGTTCTTC
abundance: many
j_gene: TRBJ2-1
v_gene: TRBV28
d_gene: NA

CDR3aa: CASSSSIGTDTQYF
CDR3nt: TGCGCCAGCAGCTCATCGATCGGCACAGATACGCAGTATTTT
abundance: few
j_gene: TRBJ2-3
v_gene: TRBV4-3
d_gene: NA

CDR3aa: CASSSGLFGTQYF
CDR3nt: TGTGCCAGCAGTTCCGGACTATTCGGGACGCAGTATTTT
abundance: many
j_gene: TRBJ2-3
v_gene: TRBV7-2
d_gene: NA

CDR3aa: CSETLAGLEEQFF
CDR3nt: TGCAGCGAAACACTTGCGGGGTTGGAGGAGCAGTTCTTC
abundance: few
j_gene: TRBJ2-1
v_gene: TRBV29-1
d_gene: NA

CDR3aa: CSIRSGRYGYTF
CDR3nt: TGCAGCATCCGATCTGGTCGATATGGCTACACCTTC
abundance: many
j_gene: TRBJ1-2
v_gene: TRBV29-1
d_gene: NA

CDR3aa: CASSLLATGETQYF
CDR3nt: TGTGCCAGCAGTTTACTAGCGACGGGGGAGACCCAGTACTTC
abundance: few
j_gene: TRBJ2-5
v_gene: TRBV28
d_gene: NA

CDR3aa: CASSSGPVKAFF
CDR3nt: TGTGCCAGCAGTTCTGGACCGGTTAAAGCTTTCTTT
abundance: NA
j_gene: TRBJ1-1
v_gene: TRBV7-9
d_gene: NA

CDR3aa: CASGRATGYEQYF
CDR3nt: TGTGCCAGTGGGCGGGCGACGGGATACGAGCAGTACTTC
abundance: few
j_gene: TRBJ2-7
v_gene: TRBV19
d_gene: NA

CDR3aa: CASSGGYGKNIQYF
CDR3nt: TGTGCCAGCAGCGGGGGTTATGGCAAAAACATTCAGTACTTC
abundance: few
j_gene: TRBJ2-4
v_gene: TRBV6-2/TRBV6-3
d_gene: NA

CDR3aa: CASSLGEGSYEQYF
CDR3nt: TGTGCCAGCAGCTTAGGAGAAGGGTCCTACGAGCAGTACTTC
abundance: few
j_gene: TRBJ2-7
v_gene: TRBV11-3
d_gene: NA

CDR3aa: CASSPYRNTEAFF
CDR3nt: TGTGCCAGCAGCCCATACAGGAACACTGAAGCTTTCTTT
abundance: NA
j_gene: TRBJ1-1
v_gene: TRBV9
d_gene: NA

CDR3aa: CASSLSTGRTYEQYF
CDR3nt: TGTGCCAGCAGTCTCTCAACAGGGCGGACCTACGAGCAGTACTTC
abundance: NA
j_gene: TRBJ2-7
v_gene: TRBV2
d_gene: NA

CDR3aa: CASSTVYNSPLHF
CDR3nt: TGTGCCAGCAGCACTGTATATAATTCACCCCTCCACTTT
abundance: NA
j_gene: TRBJ1-6
v_gene: TRBV28
d_gene: NA

CDR3aa: CAARGGSSYNSPLHF
CDR3nt: TGTGCTGCCCGTGGCGGTAGCTCCTATAATTCACCCCTCCACTTT
abundance: few
j_gene: TRBJ1-6
v_gene: TRBV28
d_gene: NA

CDR3aa: CASRLVFRPVRSYGYTF
CDR3nt: TGCGCCAGCAGGCTAGTGTTCAGGCCAGTACGATCCTATGGCTACACCTTC
abundance: many
j_gene: TRBJ1-2
v_gene: TRBV4-1
d_gene: NA

CDR3aa: CSVAGVGHGELFF
CDR3nt: TGCAGCGTTGCGGGAGTAGGTCACGGGGAGCTGTTTTTT
abundance: NA
j_gene: TRBJ2-2
v_gene: TRBV29-1
d_gene: NA

CDR3aa: CAWRTMMANEKLFF
CDR3nt: TGTGCCTGGAGGACGATGATGGCTAATGAAAAACTGTTTTTT
abundance: few
j_gene: TRBJ1-4
v_gene: TRBV30
d_gene: NA

CDR3aa: CASSSQDLNEKLFF
CDR3nt: TGTGCCAGCAGTTCACAGGACTTGAATGAAAAACTGTTTTTT
abundance: many
j_gene: TRBJ1-4
v_gene: TRBV27
d_gene: NA

CDR3aa: CASSQVEGNYGYTF
CDR3nt: TGTGCCAGCAGCCAAGTGGAGGGGAACTATGGCTACACCTTC
abundance: NA
j_gene: TRBJ1-2
v_gene: TRBV4-2
d_gene: NA